A selection of T cell receptor beta chains follows, all from one sample in a study of pediatric ulcerative colitis. Repertoires were generated with immunoSEQ multiplex PCR, while TCRdb's copy carries only in-frame clones and drops some. The sample holds tens of thousands of clones, around 78% seen once. Sequencing was done on a sample of gut tissue. These receptors were obtained from a boy between 10 and 17 years old with moderate ulcerative colitis. CDR3s include the opening cysteine and the closing phenylalanine or tryptophan. D genes are given only for firm matches. Size tells how often a clone was seen (once, few, many) or the class of an expanded clone, and some rows leave it out.

j_gene | d_gene | v_gene | abundance | CDR3nt | CDR3aa
TRBJ2-6 | - | TRBV5-1 | - | TGCGCCAGCAGCTTTCTGGGTTCAAAGGGGGCCAACGTCCTGACTTTC | CASSFLGSKGANVLTF
TRBJ1-1 | - | TRBV5-6 | - | TGTGCCAGCAGCGCCGGGAACACTGAAGCTTTCTTT | CASSAGNTEAFF
TRBJ2-3 | TRBD2 | TRBV6-1 | - | TGTGCCAGCAGTGAAGCATGGACTAGCGGGGGCCGGAGCACAGATACGCAGTATTTT | CASSEAWTSGGRSTDTQYF
TRBJ1-3 | - | TRBV28 | - | TGTGCCATCAAAGGGGCTGGAAACACCATATATTTT | CAIKGAGNTIYF
TRBJ1-4 | - | TRBV6-6 | - | TGTGCCAGCAGCGTCACAGGGCTGGAGGAAAAACTGTTTTTT | CASSVTGLEEKLFF
TRBJ2-7 | TRBD1 | TRBV7-8 | - | TGTGCCAGCAGCCTGGACAGGGCGAGAGTGGAGCAGTACTTC | CASSLDRARVEQYF
TRBJ2-7 | - | TRBV2 | - | TGTGCCAGCAGTGAAGGGACACAATTTAGCGAGCAGTACTTC | CASSEGTQFSEQYF
TRBJ2-7 | TRBD1 | TRBV13 | - | TGTGCCAGCAGCAGGACAGGGGTTGGCGAGCAGTACTTC | CASSRTGVGEQYF
TRBJ2-1 | TRBD1 | TRBV30 | once | TGTGCCTGGAGTGTCCTGGACAGGGTGTACAATGAGCAGTTCTTC | CAWSVLDRVYNEQFF
TRBJ1-5 | - | TRBV7-3 | - | TGTGCCAGCAGCTTTGAGGCAGACTACAATCAGCCCCAGCATTTT | CASSFEADYNQPQHF
TRBJ2-2 | TRBD1 | TRBV6-4 | - | TGTGCCAGCAGTCCACAGACAGGGGTCACCGGGGAGCTGTTTTTT | CASSPQTGVTGELFF
TRBJ2-2 | - | TRBV10-3 | - | TGTGCCATCAGAGAGATAGCGGACTTGAATACCGGGGAGCTGTTTTTT | CAIREIADLNTGELFF
TRBJ2-2 | - | TRBV7-2 | - | TGTGCCAGCAGCACAGGTCGGAAAAATCGGGGTGGGGAGCTGTTTTTT | CASSTGRKNRGGELFF
TRBJ2-5 | TRBD1 | TRBV2 | - | TGTGCCAGCAGCGGGACAGTTTTCCAAGAGACCCAGTACTTC | CASSGTVFQETQYF
TRBJ1-5 | - | TRBV10-3 | - | TGTGCCATCAGTGAACAACTGAATCAGCCCCAGCATTTT | CAISEQLNQPQHF
TRBJ2-3 | TRBD2 | TRBV5-5 | - | TGTGCCAGCAGCCCTCCGGGACTAGCCGCAGATACGCAGTATTTT | CASSPPGLAADTQYF
TRBJ2-7 | - | TRBV6-1 | - | TGTGCCAGCAGTGCCAATTCAGCCTACGAGCAGTACTTC | CASSANSAYEQYF
TRBJ2-1 | TRBD2 | TRBV30 | few | TGTGCCTGGACACTAGCGGGAGTTAAGTTCTTC | CAWTLAGVKFF
TRBJ1-2 | - | TRBV30 | - | TGTGCCTGGAGTGGGGGCAGCTTTAACTATGGCTACACCTTC | CAWSGGSFNYGYTF
TRBJ2-3 | - | TRBV28 | - | TGTGCCAGCAGTTTACGGCCGGGACTGAGCACAGATACGCAGTATTTT | CASSLRPGLSTDTQYF
TRBJ2-3 | TRBD1 | TRBV7-2 | few | TGTGCCAGCAGCTTAGAGGCGCCGGGACAGGGAGCGCAGTATTTT | CASSLEAPGQGAQYF
TRBJ2-7 | TRBD2 | TRBV5-4 | - | TGTGCCAGCAGCTCATACGGGAGGGTCCGGGACGAGCAGTACTTC | CASSSYGRVRDEQYF
TRBJ2-5 | TRBD1 | TRBV11-1 | - | TGTGCCAGCAGCTCGGCGGTGGGGACAGAGCAAGAGACCCAGTACTTC | CASSSAVGTEQETQYF
TRBJ2-1 | TRBD1 | TRBV29-1 | once | TGCAGCGGCCTGGGACAGGGCAATGAGCAGTTCTTC | CSGLGQGNEQFF
TRBJ2-7 | - | TRBV5-1 | - | TGCGCCAGCAGTTGGACAGAGAACGAGCAGTACTTC | CASSWTENEQYF
TRBJ2-2 | TRBD1 | TRBV18 | - | TGTGCCAGCTCACAAGGGGGCACGGACACCGGGGAGCTGTTTTTT | CASSQGGTDTGELFF
TRBJ2-1 | - | TRBV10-3 | - | TGTGCCATCAGCAACCCTTCGGGGTTTTATCTCGAGCAGTTCTTC | CAISNPSGFYLEQFF
TRBJ2-7 | - | TRBV9 | - | TGTGCCAGCAACTCAGGCAGGGTCAATTACGAGCAGTACTTC | CASNSGRVNYEQYF
TRBJ2-1 | TRBD2 | TRBV5-6 | - | TGTGCCAGCAGGGATTGGGGGGGATCGGAGTTCTTC | CASRDWGGSEFF
TRBJ1-4 | - | TRBV10-1 | - | TGCGCCAGCAGTGACTCTCGACGGGGGGCTGAAAAACTGTTTTTT | CASSDSRRGAEKLFF
TRBJ2-3 | TRBD2 | TRBV5-1 | - | TGCGCCAGCAGCTCTAACCCCGGACTAGGAGGTCGCACAGATACGCAGTATTTT | CASSSNPGLGGRTDTQYF
TRBJ2-7 | - | TRBV27 | - | TGTGCCAGCAGCCCAGGGTCAGGAGGCTGGGGGCAGTACTTC | CASSPGSGGWGQYF
TRBJ1-2 | TRBD1 | TRBV27 | - | TGTGCCAGCAGCTCCCGACAGGGAAAGGGGGTCTATGGCTACACCTTC | CASSSRQGKGVYGYTF
TRBJ2-3 | TRBD2 | TRBV28 | - | TGTGCCAGCAGTTTAATGGCGGGGGGGCCGGGCACAGATACGCAGTATTTT | CASSLMAGGPGTDTQYF
TRBJ2-7 | TRBD2 | TRBV28 | - | TGTGCCAGCCGGGGGGACGAGCAGTACTTC | CASRGDEQYF
TRBJ2-7 | TRBD1 | TRBV5-1 | few | TGCGCCAGCAGCTTACAGGGGGCGAGGAACGAGCAGTACTTC | CASSLQGARNEQYF
TRBJ2-5 | TRBD2 | TRBV10-2 | - | TGCGCCAGCAGAGAGAATCTAGCGGGGGGAGAGACCCAGTACTTC | CASRENLAGGETQYF
TRBJ2-7 | TRBD2 | TRBV7-9 | - | TGTGCCAGCAGCTTAGTGTATGCGGGGGAATACGAGCAGTACTTC | CASSLVYAGEYEQYF
TRBJ2-1 | - | TRBV7-2 | - | TGTGCCAGCAGCTTCGAGGCAAGCAGTTACAATGAGCAGTTCTTC | CASSFEASSYNEQFF
TRBJ1-4 | - | TRBV5-4 | - | TGTGCCAGCAGCGCTACATCCCGGGCCGAAAATGAAAAACTGTTTTTT | CASSATSRAENEKLFF
TRBJ1-6 | - | TRBV10-3 | - | TGTGCCACCCAGGAGTATAATTCACCCCTCCACTTT | CATQEYNSPLHF
TRBJ2-3 | TRBD2 | TRBV6-4 | - | TGTGCCAGCAGTATGACGGGAGGGCCTCTAACAGATACGCAGTATTTT | CASSMTGGPLTDTQYF
TRBJ2-7 | - | TRBV19 | - | TGTGCCAGTAGTAACATTCCTATCTACGAGCAGTACTTC | CASSNIPIYEQYF
TRBJ1-5 | - | TRBV18 | - | TGTGCCAGCTCACCACCGGAGGGTCTCGATCAGCCCCAGCATTTT | CASSPPEGLDQPQHF
TRBJ1-2 | - | TRBV6-1 | - | TGTGCCAGCAGTGATTTCAGGGACTCCTATGGCTACACCTTC | CASSDFRDSYGYTF
TRBJ1-4 | TRBD1 | TRBV30 | - | TGTGCCTGGAGTGTAATTGCCAGGGGGGTTGAAAAACTGTTTTTT | CAWSVIARGVEKLFF
TRBJ1-2 | TRBD1 | TRBV5-1 | - | TGCGCCAGCAGCCCCGGGACAGGGGGAGTTTTCTATGGCTACACCTTC | CASSPGTGGVFYGYTF
TRBJ2-3 | - | TRBV5-1 | - | TGCGCCAGCAGCCCCTCGGCGGTGCGGCCAGATACGCAGTATTTT | CASSPSAVRPDTQYF
TRBJ2-2 | TRBD2 | TRBV5-4 | - | TGTGCCAGCAGCTTGGCGAGCGGGACGAACACCGGGGAGCTGTTTTTT | CASSLASGTNTGELFF
TRBJ1-1 | - | TRBV27 | - | TGTGCCAGCAGTACCACCTACAGGGAGAACACTGAAGCTTTCTTT | CASSTTYRENTEAFF
TRBJ2-7 | TRBD1 | TRBV5-1 | few | TGCGCCAGCAGCTCAACAGGGGGCATATGGGGAAACGAGCAGTACTTC | CASSSTGGIWGNEQYF
TRBJ1-1 | - | TRBV6-6 | - | TGTGCCAGCAGTTACTGGCGGGCCGGAAACACTGAAGCTTTCTTT | CASSYWRAGNTEAFF
TRBJ2-3 | - | TRBV28 | once | TGTGCCAGCAGTCCCCAAACCCTCCGGCGTTCGGTTACGCAGTATTTT | CASSPQTLRRSVTQYF
TRBJ2-7 | - | TRBV4-2 | few | TGTGCCAGCAGCCGCGGGGTTGTCGGGATCGGGTACGAGCAGTACTTC | CASSRGVVGIGYEQYF
TRBJ2-7 | TRBD1 | TRBV14 | - | TGTGCCAGCAGCACGACCATGGACAGGGGGCGTGAGCAGTACTTC | CASSTTMDRGREQYF